This entry features one T cell receptor beta chain sequence. The target antigen is unknown. This sample stems from a study of cytomegalovirus exposure and HLA in healthy donors. Whole-study results and caveats: Cytomegalovirus association was assigned to more than 150 TCR beta chains.

PCR employed 60 Vbeta and 13 Jbeta primers. Some clones are missing from TCRdb's copy, which holds only in-frame ones; the method was immunoSEQ multiplex PCR. The repertoire table contains about 200,000 clones. Sequencing input: PBMCs. This sequence was found in a man aged 30 to 45 in good health and CMV-seronegative.

In DNA, the CDR3 is TGTGCCAGCAGTAACTACAACGGACAGGTGGGAGTGAACACTGAAGCTTTCTTT. Protein product: CASSNYNGQVGVNTEAFF. The genes are TRBV28 and TRBJ1-1; the match to TRBD1 covers 7 bases. V dropped 5 bases and J dropped 0; count of bases not matched to a gene: 15. The CDR3 covers 18 residues. Germline lookup yields CDR1 MDHEN and CDR2 SYDVKM.